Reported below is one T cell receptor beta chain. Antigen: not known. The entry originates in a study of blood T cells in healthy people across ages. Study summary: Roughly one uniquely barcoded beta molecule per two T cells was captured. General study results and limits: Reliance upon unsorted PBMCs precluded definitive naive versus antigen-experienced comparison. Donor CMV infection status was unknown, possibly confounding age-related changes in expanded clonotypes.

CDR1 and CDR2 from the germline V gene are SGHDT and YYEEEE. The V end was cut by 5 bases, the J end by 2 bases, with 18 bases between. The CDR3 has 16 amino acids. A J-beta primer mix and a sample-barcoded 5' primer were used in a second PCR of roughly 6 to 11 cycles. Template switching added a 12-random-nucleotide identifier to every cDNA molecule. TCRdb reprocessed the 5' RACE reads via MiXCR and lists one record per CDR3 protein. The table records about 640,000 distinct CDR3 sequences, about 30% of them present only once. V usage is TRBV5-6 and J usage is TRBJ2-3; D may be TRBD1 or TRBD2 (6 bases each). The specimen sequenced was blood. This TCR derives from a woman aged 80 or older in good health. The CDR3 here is CASSFLERGDTDTQYF. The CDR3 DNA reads TGTGCCAGCAGTTTTCTCGAGAGGGGGGACACAGATACGCAGTATTTT. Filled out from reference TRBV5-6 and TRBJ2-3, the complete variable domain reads DAGVTQSPTHLIKTRGQQVTLRCSPKSGHDTVSWYQQALGQGPQFIFQYYEEEERQRGNFPDRFSGHQFPNYSSELNVNALLLGDSALYLCASSFLERGDTDTQYFGPGTRLTVL.